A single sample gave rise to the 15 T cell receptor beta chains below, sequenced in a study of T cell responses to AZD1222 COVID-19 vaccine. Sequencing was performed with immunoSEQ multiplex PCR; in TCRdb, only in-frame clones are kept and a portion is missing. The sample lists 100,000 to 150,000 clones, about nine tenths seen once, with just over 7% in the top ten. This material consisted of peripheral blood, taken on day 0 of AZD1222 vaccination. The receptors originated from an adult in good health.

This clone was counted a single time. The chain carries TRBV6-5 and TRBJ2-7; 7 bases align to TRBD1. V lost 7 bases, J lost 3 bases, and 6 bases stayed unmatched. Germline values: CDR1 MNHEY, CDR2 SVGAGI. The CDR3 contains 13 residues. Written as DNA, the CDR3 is TGTGCCAGCACCCGGGACAGCGGCTACGAGCAGTACTTC. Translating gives CASTRDSGYEQYF.

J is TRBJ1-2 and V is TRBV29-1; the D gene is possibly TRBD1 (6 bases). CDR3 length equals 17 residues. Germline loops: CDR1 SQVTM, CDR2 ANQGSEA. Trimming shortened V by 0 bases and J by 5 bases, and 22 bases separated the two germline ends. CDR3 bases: TGCAGCGTTGAAGATCTAGAATCTACAGGGAGGCCTTATGGCTACACCTTC. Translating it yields CSVEDLESTGRPYGYTF.

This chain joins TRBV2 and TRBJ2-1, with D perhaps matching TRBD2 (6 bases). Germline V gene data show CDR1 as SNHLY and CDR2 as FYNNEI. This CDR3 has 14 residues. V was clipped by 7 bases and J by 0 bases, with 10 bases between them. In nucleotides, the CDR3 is TGTGCCAGCACCTACGGGAGCTCCTACAATGAGCAGTTCTTC. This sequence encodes CASTYGSSYNEQFF.

The chain's CDR3 is CASSIDPWAGEQFF. DNA of the CDR3: TGTGCCAGTAGTATAGACCCTTGGGCGGGTGAGCAGTTCTTC. The chain employs TRBV19 and TRBJ2-1; D is possibly TRBD2 (5 bases). The germline V and J ends were trimmed by 0 bases and 9 bases, with 12 bases remaining between them. CDR1 LNHDA and CDR2 SQIVND come from the germline V gene (reference sequence). The CDR3 loop spans 14 amino acids. Combining the CDR3 with reference TRBV19 and TRBJ2-1 gives the whole variable domain DGGITQSPKYLFRKEGQNVTLSCEQNLNHDAMYWYRQDPGQGLRLIYYSQIVNDFQKGDIAEGYSVSREKKESFPLTVTSAQKNPTAFYLCASSIDPWAGEQFFGPGTRLTVL.

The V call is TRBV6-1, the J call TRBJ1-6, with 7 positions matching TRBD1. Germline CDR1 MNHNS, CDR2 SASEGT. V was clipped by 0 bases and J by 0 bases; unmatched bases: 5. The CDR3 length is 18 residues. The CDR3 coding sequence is TGTGCCAGCAGTGAAGCGCTTACAGGGGACTCCTATAATTCACCCCTCCACTTT. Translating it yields CASSEALTGDSYNSPLHF.

The CDR3 spells CASSFSFGDFSSYNEQFF. CDR3 DNA: TGTGCCAGCAGCTTTTCTTTTGGGGACTTTAGCTCCTACAATGAGCAGTTCTTC. The chain combines TRBV11-2 with TRBJ2-1; D is possibly TRBD2 (6 bases). Looked up from germline, CDR1 is SGHAT and CDR2 is FQNNGV. The CDR3 contains 18 residues. V was shortened by 3 bases and J by 0 bases, with 18 bases between the two germline ends.

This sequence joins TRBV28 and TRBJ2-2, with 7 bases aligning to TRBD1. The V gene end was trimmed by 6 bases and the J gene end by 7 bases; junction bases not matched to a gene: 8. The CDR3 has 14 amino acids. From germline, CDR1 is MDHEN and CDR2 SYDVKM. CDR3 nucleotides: TGTGCCAGCAGCTCCCTACAGGGGTTCGGGGAGCTGTTTTTT. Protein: CASSSLQGFGELFF.

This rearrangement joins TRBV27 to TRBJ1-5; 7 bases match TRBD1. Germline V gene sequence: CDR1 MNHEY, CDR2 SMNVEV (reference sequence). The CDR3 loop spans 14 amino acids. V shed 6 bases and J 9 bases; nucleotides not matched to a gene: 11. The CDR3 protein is CASSKGAEGRPQHF. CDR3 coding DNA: TGTGCCAGCAGCAAGGGGGCGGAAGGTAGGCCCCAGCATTTT.

In nucleotides, the CDR3 is TGTGCCAGCAGTGACCCCATGCGACTAGCGGAATCAGATACGCAGTATTTT. Its protein product is CASSDPMRLAESDTQYF. The gene calls are TRBV2 and TRBJ2-3; 9 bases fit TRBD2. The V gene end was trimmed by 3 bases and the J gene end by 4 bases; junction bases not matched to a gene: 11. There are 17 residues in the CDR3. In germline, CDR1 is SNHLY, CDR2 FYNNEI.

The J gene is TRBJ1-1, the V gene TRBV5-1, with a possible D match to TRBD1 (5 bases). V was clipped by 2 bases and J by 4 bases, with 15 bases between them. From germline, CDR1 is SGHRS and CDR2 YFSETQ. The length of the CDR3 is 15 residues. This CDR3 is CASSFEQAGGTEAFF. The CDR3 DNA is TGCGCCAGCAGCTTCGAACAGGCCGGGGGCACTGAAGCTTTCTTT.

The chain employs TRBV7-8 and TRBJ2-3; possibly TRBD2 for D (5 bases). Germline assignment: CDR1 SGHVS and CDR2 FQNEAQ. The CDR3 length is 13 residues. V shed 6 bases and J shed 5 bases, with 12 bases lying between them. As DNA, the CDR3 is TGTGCCAGCAGGGCGCATAGCGTAGATACGCAGTATTTT. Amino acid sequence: CASRAHSVDTQYF.

The CDR3 sequence: CASSRLASYNEQFF. The DNA of the CDR3 is TGCGCCAGCAGCCGGCTCGCGTCCTACAATGAGCAGTTCTTC. The V call is TRBV5-1, the J call TRBJ2-1, with D unclear. Per the germline V gene, CDR1 is SGHRS and CDR2 is YFSETQ. The CDR3 runs to 14 residues. Trimming shortened V by 4 bases and J by 1 base, and 9 bases separated the two germline ends.

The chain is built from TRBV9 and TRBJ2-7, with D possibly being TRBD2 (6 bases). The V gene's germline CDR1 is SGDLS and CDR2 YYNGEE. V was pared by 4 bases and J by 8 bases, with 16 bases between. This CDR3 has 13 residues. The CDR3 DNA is TGTGCCAGCAGCCCGGGACTCGCAGCTCAGCAGTACTTC. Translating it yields CASSPGLAAQQYF.

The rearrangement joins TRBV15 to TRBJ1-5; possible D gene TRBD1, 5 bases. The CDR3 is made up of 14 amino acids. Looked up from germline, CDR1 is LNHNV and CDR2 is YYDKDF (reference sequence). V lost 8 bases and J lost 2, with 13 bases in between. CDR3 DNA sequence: TGTGCCACCGGGTTCAGGGAAGGCAATCAGCCCCAGCATTTT. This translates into CATGFREGNQPQHF.

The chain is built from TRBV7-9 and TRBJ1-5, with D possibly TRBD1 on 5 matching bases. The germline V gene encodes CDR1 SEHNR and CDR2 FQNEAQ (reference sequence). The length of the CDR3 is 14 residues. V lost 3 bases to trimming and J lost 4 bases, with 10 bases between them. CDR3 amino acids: CASSLPGPNQPQHF. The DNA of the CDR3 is TGTGCCAGCAGCTTGCCAGGGCCAAATCAGCCCCAGCATTTT. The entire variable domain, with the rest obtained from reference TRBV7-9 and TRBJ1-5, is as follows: DTGVSQNPRHKITKRGQNVTFRCDPISEHNRLYWYRQTLGQGPEFLTYFQNEAQLEKSRLLSDRFSAERPKGSFSTLEIQRTEQGDSAMYLCASSLPGPNQPQHFGDGTRLSIL.